This T cell receptor (beta chain) was obtained from a study of graft-versus-host responses after intestinal transplantation. Looking at the study overall: Transplant types were multivisceral, liver-intestinal, or isolated intestinal. Study-wide findings and caveats: Recipient marrow held GvH clones, some first seen in ileum or blood.

V was trimmed by 3 bases and J by 4 bases, leaving 13 bases between them. CDR1 and CDR2 from the germline V gene are LNHDA and SQIVND (reference sequence). CDR3 length: 14 amino acids. Comment on this clone: Antigen: not known.

The repertoire was sequenced with immunoSEQ multiplex PCR; TCRdb's copy has only in-frame clones and lacks some. The sample has around 110,000 clones, around 92% seen once; the top ten hold 1.2%. The sequencing used unstimulated CD8+ T cells sorted from spleen or lymph node cells, collected before transplant. The receptor was isolated from a human donor who was the organ donor for an intestinal transplant. The chain recombines TRBV19 with TRBJ2-7, with TRBD1 as a possible D gene (7 bases). CDR3 nucleotides: TGTGCCAGTAGTATGGAGGGGGCCGGGTACGAGCAGTACTTC. This codes for CASSMEGAGYEQYF.